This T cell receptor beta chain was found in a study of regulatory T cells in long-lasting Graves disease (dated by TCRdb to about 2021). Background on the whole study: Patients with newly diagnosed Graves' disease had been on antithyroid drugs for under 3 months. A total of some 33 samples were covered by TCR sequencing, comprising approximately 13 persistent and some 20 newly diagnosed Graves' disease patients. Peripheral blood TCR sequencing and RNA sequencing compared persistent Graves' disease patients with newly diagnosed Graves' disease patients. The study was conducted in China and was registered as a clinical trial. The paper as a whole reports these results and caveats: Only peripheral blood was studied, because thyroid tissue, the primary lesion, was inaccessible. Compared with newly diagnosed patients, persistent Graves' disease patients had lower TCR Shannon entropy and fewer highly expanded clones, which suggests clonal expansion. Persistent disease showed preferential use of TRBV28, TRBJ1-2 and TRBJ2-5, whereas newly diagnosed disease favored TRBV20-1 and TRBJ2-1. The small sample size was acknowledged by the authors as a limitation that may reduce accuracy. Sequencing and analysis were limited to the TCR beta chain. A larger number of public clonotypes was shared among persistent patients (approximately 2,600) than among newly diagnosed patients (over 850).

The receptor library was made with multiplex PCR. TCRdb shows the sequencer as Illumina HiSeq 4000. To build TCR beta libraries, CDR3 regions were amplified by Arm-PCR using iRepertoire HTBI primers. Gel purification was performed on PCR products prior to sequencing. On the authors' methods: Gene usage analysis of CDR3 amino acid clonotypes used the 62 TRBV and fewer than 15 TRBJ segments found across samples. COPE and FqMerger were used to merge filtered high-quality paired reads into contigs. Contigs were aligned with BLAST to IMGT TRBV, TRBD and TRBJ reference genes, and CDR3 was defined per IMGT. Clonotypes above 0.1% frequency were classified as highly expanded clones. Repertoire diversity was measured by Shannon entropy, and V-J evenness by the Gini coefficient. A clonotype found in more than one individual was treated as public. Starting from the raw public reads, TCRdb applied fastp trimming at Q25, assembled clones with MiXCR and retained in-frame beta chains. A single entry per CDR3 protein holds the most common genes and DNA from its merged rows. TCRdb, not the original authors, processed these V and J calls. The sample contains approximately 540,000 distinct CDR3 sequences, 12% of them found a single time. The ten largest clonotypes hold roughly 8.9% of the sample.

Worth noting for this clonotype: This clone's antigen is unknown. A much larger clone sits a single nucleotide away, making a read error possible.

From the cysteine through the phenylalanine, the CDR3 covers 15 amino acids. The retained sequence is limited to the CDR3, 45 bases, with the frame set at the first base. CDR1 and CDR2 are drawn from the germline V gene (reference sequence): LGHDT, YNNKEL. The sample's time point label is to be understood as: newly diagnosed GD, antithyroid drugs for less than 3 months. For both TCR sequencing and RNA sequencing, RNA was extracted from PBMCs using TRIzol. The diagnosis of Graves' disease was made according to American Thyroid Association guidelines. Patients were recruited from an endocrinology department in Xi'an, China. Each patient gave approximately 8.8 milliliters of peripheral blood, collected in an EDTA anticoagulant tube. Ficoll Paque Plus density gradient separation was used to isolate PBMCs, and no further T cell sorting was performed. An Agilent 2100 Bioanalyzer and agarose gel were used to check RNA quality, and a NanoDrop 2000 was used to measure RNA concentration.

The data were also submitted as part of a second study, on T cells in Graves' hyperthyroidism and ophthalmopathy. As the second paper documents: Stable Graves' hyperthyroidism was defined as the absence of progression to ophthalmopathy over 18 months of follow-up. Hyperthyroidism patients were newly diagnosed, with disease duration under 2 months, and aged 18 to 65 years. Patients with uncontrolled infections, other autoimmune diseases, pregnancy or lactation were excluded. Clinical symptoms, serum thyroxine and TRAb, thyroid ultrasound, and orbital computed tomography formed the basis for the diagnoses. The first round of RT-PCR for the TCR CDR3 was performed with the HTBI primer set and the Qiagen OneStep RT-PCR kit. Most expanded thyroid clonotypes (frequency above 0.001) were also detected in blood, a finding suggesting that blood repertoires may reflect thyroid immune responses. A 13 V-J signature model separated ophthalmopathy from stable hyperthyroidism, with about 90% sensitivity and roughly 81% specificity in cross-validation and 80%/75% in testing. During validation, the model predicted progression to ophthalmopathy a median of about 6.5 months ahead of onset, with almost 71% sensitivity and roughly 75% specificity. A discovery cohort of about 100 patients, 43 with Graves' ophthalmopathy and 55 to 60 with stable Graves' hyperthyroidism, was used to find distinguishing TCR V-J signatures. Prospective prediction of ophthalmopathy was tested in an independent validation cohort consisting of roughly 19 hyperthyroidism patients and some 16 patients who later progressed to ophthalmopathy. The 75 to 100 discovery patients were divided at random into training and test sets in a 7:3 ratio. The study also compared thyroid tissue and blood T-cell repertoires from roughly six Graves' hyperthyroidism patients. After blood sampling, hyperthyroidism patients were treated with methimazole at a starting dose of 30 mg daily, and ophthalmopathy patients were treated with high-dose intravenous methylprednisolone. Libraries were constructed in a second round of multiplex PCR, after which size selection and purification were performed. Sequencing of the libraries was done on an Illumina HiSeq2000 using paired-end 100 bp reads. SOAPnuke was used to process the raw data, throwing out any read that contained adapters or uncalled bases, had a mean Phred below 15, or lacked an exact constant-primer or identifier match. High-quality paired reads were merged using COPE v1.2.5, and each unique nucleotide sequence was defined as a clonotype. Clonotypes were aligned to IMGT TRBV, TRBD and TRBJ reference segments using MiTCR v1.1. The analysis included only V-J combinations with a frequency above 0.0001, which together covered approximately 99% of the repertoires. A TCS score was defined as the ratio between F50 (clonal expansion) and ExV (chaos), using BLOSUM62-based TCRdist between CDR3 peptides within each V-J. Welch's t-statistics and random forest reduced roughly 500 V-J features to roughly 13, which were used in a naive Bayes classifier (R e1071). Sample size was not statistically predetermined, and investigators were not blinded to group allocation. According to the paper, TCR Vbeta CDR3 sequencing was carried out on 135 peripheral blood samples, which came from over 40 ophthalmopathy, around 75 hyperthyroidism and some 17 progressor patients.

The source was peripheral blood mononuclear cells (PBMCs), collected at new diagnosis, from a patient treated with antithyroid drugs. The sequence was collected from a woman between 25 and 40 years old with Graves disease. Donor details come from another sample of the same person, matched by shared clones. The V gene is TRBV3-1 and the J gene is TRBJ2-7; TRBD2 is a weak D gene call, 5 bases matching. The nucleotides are TGTGCCAGCAGACAAGCAGGACTCGGGTATTACGAGCAGTACTTC. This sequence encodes CASRQAGLGYYEQYF.